This note documents a single T cell receptor beta chain sequence. CDR1 is LNHDA, CDR2 SQIVND, per germline (reference sequence). Trimming took 3 bases from V and 4 from J; bases not matched to a gene: 5. The length of the CDR3 is 15 residues. These data originate in a study of identifying expanded T cells in peripheral blood. Healthy donors had no documented immune events, such as infections, while sampled. This table comes from immunoSEQ multiplex PCR, and its TCRdb copy is limited to in-frame clones, with some not included. The sample has about 100,000 clones; around nine tenths are singletons. This sequence joins TRBV19 and TRBJ1-2; TRBD1 aligns across 10 bases. The receptor comes from a person aged 18 to 70 in good health. Input material: blood. The CDR3 here is CASSMGQGPSYGYTF. As DNA, the CDR3 is TGTGCCAGTAGTATGGGACAGGGGCCTTCCTATGGCTACACCTTC.